Listed below are T cell receptor beta chains from one sample, sequenced in a study of identical twins. TCRdb analysed the 5' RACE reads with MiXCR anew, one entry per CDR3 protein. The data contain some 500,000 distinct CDR3 sequences, 13% to 15% of them seen just once; the ten biggest clones take up 0.52%. This sample was also put to use in a study of yellow fever vaccine responses in identical twins.

Sequencing used CD4+ T cells sorted from blood. The receptors here all came from a woman aged 18-35 years in good health. Both conserved end residues are part of each CDR3. D genes are given only for firm matches. Clone size is shown for a subset of rows, as once, few, many or a class of expanded clone.

d_call j_call clone_size v_call cdr3_aa cdr3_nt
- TRBJ2-1 - TRBV20-1 CSAPARGSPNEQFF TGCAGTGCCCCGGCTAGGGGTAGCCCCAATGAGCAGTTCTTC
TRBD1 TRBJ2-2 - TRBV7-9 CASSFPKTGANTGELFF TGTGCCAGCAGCTTTCCAAAAACAGGGGCCAACACCGGGGAGCTGTTTTTT
- TRBJ1-1 many TRBV10-3 CAISGGVVAEAFF TGTGCCATCTCTGGCGGAGTGGTCGCTGAAGCTTTCTTT
TRBD2 TRBJ2-7 few TRBV20-1 CSARSASGSYEQYF TGCAGTGCTCGTAGTGCTAGCGGGAGCTACGAGCAGTACTTC
- TRBJ1-1 few TRBV20-1 CSADSMNTEAFF TGCAGTGCCGACAGTATGAACACTGAAGCTTTCTTT
TRBD1 TRBJ1-4 few TRBV18 CATAPGGGTNEKLFF TGTGCCACCGCACCAGGGGGAGGGACTAATGAAAAACTGTTTTTT
- TRBJ2-5 many TRBV20-1 CSARTGETQYF TGCAGTGCAAGGACTGGGGAGACCCAGTACTTC
- TRBJ2-4 - TRBV14 CASSPTIAKNIQYF TGTGCCAGCAGCCCTACGATAGCCAAAAACATTCAGTACTTC
TRBD2 TRBJ2-1 - TRBV6-1 CASSGTSGGREQFF TGTGCCAGCAGTGGAACTAGCGGGGGGAGGGAGCAGTTCTTC
- TRBJ1-1 - TRBV12-3/TRBV12-4 CASSDPTGGAYEAFF TGTGCCAGCAGTGACCCGACTGGGGGAGCTTATGAAGCTTTCTTT
TRBD2 TRBJ2-3 many TRBV29-1 CSVLGLAGPTDTQYF TGCAGCGTTCTCGGACTAGCGGGGCCTACAGATACGCAGTATTTT
TRBD2 TRBJ2-1 - TRBV7-7 CASSLNLVGAGGLHEQFF TGTGCTAGCAGCTTGAACTTAGTCGGGGCGGGGGGGCTACATGAGCAGTTCTTC
TRBD1 TRBJ2-7 - TRBV2 CASSRTGTGLYEQYF TGTGCCAGCAGTAGGACGGGGACAGGGCTATACGAGCAGTACTTC
TRBD2 TRBJ2-5 few TRBV5-1 CASSGTGTSGQETQYF TGCGCCAGCAGCGGAACCGGGACTAGCGGCCAAGAGACCCAGTACTTC
- TRBJ2-1 - TRBV4-2 CASSQVGMTYNEQFF TGTGCCAGCAGCCAAGTAGGGATGACCTACAATGAGCAGTTCTTC
TRBD1 TRBJ2-1 - TRBV5-1 CASSSTGFSYNEQFF TGCGCCAGCAGCTCGACAGGGTTTTCCTACAATGAGCAGTTCTTC